What follows are 26 T cell receptor beta chains derived from one specimen sequenced in a study of response to subunit inactivated influenza vaccine. TCRdb re-called the RT-PCR reads through MiXCR, storing one row per CDR3 protein. The top ten clones hold roughly 10% of a sample with roughly 760,000 distinct CDR3 sequences, 21% of them seen once. This specimen consisted of PBMCs from blood, obtained around 5 days after vaccination. These TCRs come from a man between 50 and 59 years old who received an inactivated influenza vaccine.

This clonotype was counted a few times. The chain has TRBV11-1 and TRBJ2-3; 15 bases align to TRBD2. Germline-derived CDR1 and CDR2 are SGHAT and FQDESV (reference sequence). Germline trimming cut 5 bases from V and 0 bases from J; bases unmatched to any gene: 12. This CDR3 is 20 amino acids long. The CDR3 region has the DNA TGTGCCAGCAGCCCTACCGGACTAGCGGGGGGGAAAGCTAGCACAGATACGCAGTATTTT. This codes for CASSPTGLAGGKASTDTQYF.

This clonotype occurred a few times. V gene TRBV7-2 combines with J gene TRBJ2-3; 7 bases line up with TRBD1. Per germline, CDR1 SGHTA and CDR2 FQGNSA. CDR3 size: 16 residues. J gave up 4 bases and V 1 base, and 8 bases lay outside the gene matches. DNA of the CDR3: TGTGCCAGCAGCTTAGTTCCGACAGGGTTGGCAGATACGCAGTATTTT. It codes for CASSLVPTGLADTQYF. The variable domain in full, completed from reference TRBV7-2 and TRBJ2-3, reads GAGVSQSPSNKVTEKGKDVELRCDPISGHTALYWYRQSLGQGLEFLIYFQGNSAPDKSGLPSDRFSAERTGGSVSTLTIQRTQQEDSAVYLCASSLVPTGLADTQYFGPGTRLTVL.

This clonotype has a handful of counts. The J gene is TRBJ1-4, the V gene TRBV6-5; 8 bases are shared with TRBD1. Germline lookup yields CDR1 MNHEY and CDR2 SVGAGI. J was trimmed by 6 bases and V by 0 bases; bases with no gene match: 3. The CDR3 has 15 amino acids. The CDR3 DNA is TGTGCCAGCAGTTACTCCGGGACAGGATATGAAAAACTGTTTTTT. Encoded protein: CASSYSGTGYEKLFF.

The chain joins TRBV20-1 to TRBJ1-6; D gene uncertain. V was trimmed by 6 bases and J by 12 bases, leaving 12 bases between them. This CDR3 region has 11 residues. CDR1 and CDR2 from the germline V gene are DFQATT and SNEGSKA (reference sequence). CDR3 bases: TGCAGTGCGAGACTGATGGGACCCCTCCACTTT. Translation: CSARLMGPLHF.

In this sample, this clonotype turned up a few times. V is TRBV24-1 and J is TRBJ2-5; 14 nucleotides align to TRBD2. The CDR3 has 21 amino acids. Germline-derived CDR1 and CDR2 are KGHDR and SFDVKD. The trim removed 4 bases at V and 5 bases at J, leaving 20 bases unmatched. Written as DNA, the CDR3 is TGTGCCACCAGTGAGAAATCCGGGACTAGCGGGAGACCCGGCCTTAAGGAGACCCAGTACTTC. Protein: CATSEKSGTSGRPGLKETQYF.

The chain couples TRBV27 to TRBJ2-1, with 10 bases aligning to TRBD2. This CDR3 contains 15 residues. V was clipped by 5 bases and J by 4 bases; unmatched bases: 5. The V gene's germline CDR1 is MNHEY and CDR2 SMNVEV (reference sequence). The CDR3 protein is CASSPTSGQYNEQFF. The CDR3 DNA is TGTGCCAGCAGTCCGACTAGCGGGCAGTACAATGAGCAGTTCTTC.

This clonotype appeared a few times. J is TRBJ1-5 and V is TRBV6-1, with 8 bases identical to TRBD1. The J segment lost 0 bases and the V segment lost 6 bases, leaving 4 bases of the junction unmatched. CDR3 size: 15 residues. CDR1 MNHNS and CDR2 SASEGT come from the germline V gene. CDR3 loop: CASRMTGDSNQPQHF. The CDR3 coding sequence is TGTGCCAGCAGGATGACAGGGGATAGCAATCAGCCCCAGCATTTT.

This rearrangement joins TRBV20-1 to TRBJ2-5; 8 bases match TRBD1. Trimming at V came to 6 bases and at J to 0 bases, leaving 9 bases not matched to a gene. Germline V gene sequence: CDR1 DFQATT, CDR2 SNEGSKA (reference sequence). The CDR3 has 15 residues. The CDR3 DNA reads as TGCAGTGCCGCTCCGGACAGGGTGAACCAAGAGACCCAGTACTTC. It specifies CSAAPDRVNQETQYF.

The V and J genes are TRBV12-5 and TRBJ2-2; maybe TRBD1 (5 bases). Germline lookup yields CDR1 LGHNT and CDR2 FRNRAP. The CDR3 sequence is 17 residues long. V was clipped by 0 bases and J by 2 bases, with 13 bases between them. The CDR3 here is CASGLVRPRVNTGELFF. As DNA, the CDR3 is TGTGCTAGTGGTTTGGTACGCCCCAGGGTTAACACCGGGGAGCTGTTTTTT.

The chain is built from TRBV7-9 and TRBJ2-2; 7 nucleotides match TRBD1. V lost 2 bases to trimming and J lost 4 bases; unmatched junction nucleotides: 10. The CDR3 has 17 residues. Germline V CDR1 and CDR2: SEHNR, FQNEAQ (reference sequence). The DNA for the CDR3 is TGTGCCAGCAGCTTAATCCCGGGACAGCTAGGCACCGGGGAGCTGTTTTTT. Translating gives CASSLIPGQLGTGELFF.

V gene TRBV18 combines with J gene TRBJ1-1, with D possibly being TRBD1 (5 bases). The CDR3 has 13 amino acids. Between the trimmed V and J ends, which lost 1 base and 7 bases, there was a span of 10 bases. The germline V gene has CDR1 KGHSH and CDR2 LQKENI. The CDR3 nucleotides read TGTGCCAGCTCACCACAGGGGAGTGGTGAAGCTTTCTTT. This codes for CASSPQGSGEAFF.

The chain recombines TRBV12-3 or TRBV12-4 with TRBJ2-1; possibly TRBD2 for D (6 bases). V shed 5 bases and J shed 4 bases, with 30 bases lying between them. The CDR3 sequence is 20 residues long. In nucleotides, the CDR3 is TGTGCCAGCAGTCCCTACGGGTCGGGCCCTGACCGGGGGATTTACAATGAGCAGTTCTTC. It is translated as CASSPYGSGPDRGIYNEQFF.

This clonotype was observed a few times. The chain is built from TRBV7-2 and TRBJ1-2; weak D call: TRBD1 (5 bases). The CDR3 spans 13 residues. CDR1 SGHTA and CDR2 FQGNSA come from the germline V gene. The germline V and J ends were trimmed by 1 base and 8 bases, with 11 bases remaining between them. CDR3 amino acids: CASSLERGRGYTF. The CDR3 nucleotides read TGTGCCAGCAGCTTAGAGAGGGGTCGGGGCTACACCTTC.

The V call is TRBV28, the J call TRBJ1-5; 12 bases are a match to TRBD1. This CDR3 comprises 17 residues. Germline V gene sequence: CDR1 MDHEN, CDR2 SYDVKM. Unmatched junction bases numbered 9, after V lost 8 bases and J lost 1 base. For the CDR3, the DNA is TGTGCCAGCCGGGACAGGGGGCTGAAAAGCAGCAATCAGCCCCAGCATTTT. It codes for CASRDRGLKSSNQPQHF.

Many counts were recorded for this clonotype. A read error may account for a junction end that differs from germline. The V gene is TRBV5-1, the J gene TRBJ2-7; D not certain. Germline CDR1 and CDR2: SGHRS and YFSETQ. The CDR3 totals 14 residues. The CDR3 loop reads CASSLAGRTYEQYF. The CDR3 DNA is TGTGCCAGCAGCTTGGCCGGCAGAACCTACGAGCAGTACTTC.

This clonotype occurred a few times. The chain links TRBV15 to TRBJ2-6, with TRBD1 as a possible D gene (6 bases). Trimming shortened V by 3 bases and J by 0 bases, and 15 bases separated the two germline ends. Germline CDR1 and CDR2: LNHNV and YYDKDF (reference sequence). This CDR3 has 18 residues. This chain's CDR3 is CATSSRTAESSGANVLTF. In DNA form, the CDR3 reads TGTGCCACCAGCAGCCGGACAGCCGAGTCCTCTGGGGCCAACGTCCTGACTTTC.

The chain recombines TRBV10-3 with TRBJ2-1, with 8 bases matching TRBD2. The CDR3 extends over 15 amino acids. After removal of 10 bases from V and 0 bases from J, the junction contained 8 bases not matched to a gene. In germline, CDR1 is ENHRY, CDR2 SYGVKD. In nucleotides, the CDR3 is TGTGCCAGCATGGAGCGGGAGCACTCCTACAATGAGCAGTTCTTC. It specifies CASMEREHSYNEQFF.

This clonotype showed up just a few times. CDR3 DNA: TGTGCCAGCACCCCTGCGGGCAGGGGGCATACTGAAGCTTTCTTT. It codes for CASTPAGRGHTEAFF. This chain links TRBV6-1 with TRBJ1-1, with 8 positions matching TRBD1. Germline CDR1 is MNHNS and CDR2 is SASEGT. This CDR3 spans 15 amino acids. With 7 bases clipped from V and 5 bases from J, the junction kept 12 bases outside the gene matches.

The CDR3 coding sequence is TGCGCCAGCAGCCGCAATAGCGGGGGGACCGACACCGGGGAGCTGTTTTTT. This translates into CASSRNSGGTDTGELFF. The V gene is TRBV4-3, the J gene TRBJ2-2, with TRBD2 matching 10 bases. Germline V lookup: CDR1 LGHNA, CDR2 YSLEER. Unmatched junction bases numbered 8, after V lost 4 bases and J lost 3 bases. This CDR3 has 17 amino acids.

This clonotype was recorded a few times. The chain employs TRBV2 and TRBJ2-1, with 9 bases lining up with TRBD2. V lost 7 bases, J lost 7 bases, and 23 bases stayed unmatched. Looked up from germline, CDR1 is SNHLY and CDR2 is FYNNEI. This CDR3 is built from 19 residues. The CDR3 is CASTRKGLAGASGENEQFF. The CDR3 bases are TGTGCCAGCACCAGGAAAGGGTTAGCGGGGGCCTCCGGAGAAAATGAGCAGTTCTTC.

V is TRBV10-3 and J is TRBJ2-2; TRBD2 matches at 7 bases. The CDR3 contains 17 residues. V lost 5 bases and J lost 0; bases outside the gene matches: 9. Germline CDR1 is ENHRY and CDR2 is SYGVKD. The CDR3 reads CAISRTWEGTNTGELFF. The CDR3 coding sequence is TGTGCCATCAGTCGGACGTGGGAGGGGACGAACACCGGGGAGCTGTTTTTT.

The chain couples TRBV12-3 or TRBV12-4 to TRBJ1-5, with 9 positions matching TRBD1. J was trimmed by 4 bases and V by 7 bases; bases with no gene match: 11. The CDR3 has 16 amino acids. The CDR3 DNA follows: TGTGCCAGCATCCTACAGGGGGCGCTGGGGAATCAGCCCCAGCATTTT. This translates into CASILQGALGNQPQHF.

The chain carries TRBV12-3 or TRBV12-4 and TRBJ2-3; 8 nucleotides align to TRBD2. The junction had 6 bases not matched to a gene; V was cut back by 2 bases and J by 2 bases. The CDR3 contains 16 residues. DNA for the CDR3: TGTGCCAGCAGTTTATGGCGGGGGGCCTACACAGATACGCAGTATTTT. Amino acid sequence: CASSLWRGAYTDTQYF.

This clonotype was recorded at least ten times. The V call is TRBV12-3 or TRBV12-4, the J call TRBJ2-7; possibly TRBD1 for D (6 bases). The CDR3 has 13 residues. V gave up 6 bases and J gave up 1 base, with 10 bases separating them. The CDR3 nucleotides are TGTGCCAGCAGGTTTGGACAGTCCTACGAGCAGTACTTC. Protein product: CASRFGQSYEQYF.

V and J are TRBV12-3 or TRBV12-4 and TRBJ1-1, with D possibly being TRBD1 (6 bases). Deletions cut 7 bases from V and 3 bases from J, with 18 bases between. This CDR3 comprises 15 residues. The CDR3 nucleotides read TGTGCCAGCACCCCCACCGGGGGGCCTTACACTGAAGCTTTCTTT. Translated: CASTPTGGPYTEAFF.

Here the CDR3 DNA reads TGCAGTGCTAGAGATCTGGGACAGAGCACAGATACGCAGTATTTT. Protein product: CSARDLGQSTDTQYF. This chain connects TRBV20-1 to TRBJ2-3; TRBD1 aligns across 7 bases. The CDR3 is made up of 15 amino acids. The germline gives CDR1 DFQATT, CDR2 SNEGSKA (reference sequence). The trim removed 0 bases at V and 0 bases at J, leaving 3 bases unmatched.